The TCR beta chain described here comes from a study of CD8 T cells in Susac syndrome. The CDR3 length is 11 residues. V lost 6 bases to trimming and J lost 8 bases, with 9 bases between them. Per the germline V gene, CDR1 is MNHEY and CDR2 is SMNVEV (reference sequence). Random hexamers were used to reverse transcribe an amount of about 0.45 to 1 ug RNA. TCRdb re-called the immunoSEQ multiplex PCR reads with MiXCR, one entry per CDR3 protein. The profile shows around 170,000 distinct CDR3 sequences, around 96% of them singletons. This clonotype was obtained from a human donor with multiple sclerosis. The sequencing sample was made of CD8+ T cells from PBMCs. The chain recombines TRBV27 with TRBJ2-3; maybe TRBD2 (6 bases). The CDR3 is CASRLEGTQYF. The CDR3 DNA reads as TGTGCCAGCAGATTGGAGGGTACGCAGTATTTT.